The sequence of this T cell receptor (beta chain) was determined in a study of control samples from healthy donors and cancer patients. Clones were sequenced by immunoSEQ multiplex PCR, and TCRdb holds only the in-frame ones, with some missing. The table includes some 150,000 clones, under 95% detected once. CDR3 length: 17 residues. V shed 1 base, J shed 10 bases, and the junction held 11 bases outside the gene matches. Germline V gene data show CDR1 as WNHNN and CDR2 as SYGVQD (reference sequence). The rearrangement uses TRBV10-1 and TRBJ1-6, with 9 bases lining up with TRBD1. Sequences were obtained from blood. This TCR was sampled from a man aged 18 to 35 in good health. Here the CDR3 DNA reads TGCGCCAGCAGTGAGTTTCGACGGACAGGGGAGAGGTCACCCCTCCACTTT. It yields the protein CASSEFRRTGERSPLHF.